The clone carrying this T cell receptor (beta chain) was recorded only once. These data are taken from a study of cytomegalovirus exposure and HLA in healthy donors. Germline V gene lookup returns CDR1 SEHNR and CDR2 FQNEAQ (reference sequence). The CDR3 covers 15 residues. The J segment lost 5 bases and the V segment lost 6 bases, leaving 13 bases of the junction unmatched. 13 Jbeta primers and 60 Vbeta primers were used for the PCR. The data were produced by immunoSEQ multiplex PCR, yet TCRdb's version contains in-frame clones alone and is incomplete. The sample comprises approximately 120,000 clones, around three quarters of which are singletons, and 3.6% rests with the top ten.

The TCR originated in a man aged 35-49 years in good health and CMV-seronegative. The chain carries TRBV7-9 and TRBJ2-7; 7 positions agree with TRBD1. The source material was PBMCs. The CDR3 region is CASRLTRGTVDEQYF. Here the CDR3 DNA reads TGTGCCAGCAGGTTAACGAGGGGGACAGTCGACGAGCAGTACTTC.